Presented here are 16 T cell receptor beta chains from one specimen sequenced in a study of CD8+ T cells in alopecia areata (dated by TCRdb to the late 2010s). The library was made by the immunoSEQ multiplex PCR assay. To provide template for TCR sequencing, every sample had RNA extracted and reverse transcribed into cDNA. Here the immuneACCESS table is served through TCRdb, limited to in-frame sequences with V and J called. Missing clones are a known gap in these copies; in checked studies unresolved V genes cover under half, and the rest lacks a known reason. This sample lists some 96,000 clones; under 70% were detected once. 15% to 19% of the sample goes to the ten largest clones. The sample's time point label is to be understood as: less than five weeks on oral tofacitinib. The sample's treatment or condition label, in plain terms: oral pan-JAK inhibitor, 5-10 mg twice daily. The source material was CD8+ T cells sorted from blood, sampled at week 4, from a patient treated with tofacitinib. Source of these receptors: a human donor with alopecia areata.

V usage is TRBV2 and J usage is TRBJ2-2; tentative D call: TRBD1 (5 bases). CDR1 is SNHLY, CDR2 FYNNEI, per germline. The CDR3 loop spans 15 amino acids. V was pared by 3 bases and J by 4 bases, with 12 bases between. The DNA of the CDR3 is TGTGCCAGCAGTGAGGCAGGGTCGGTCACCGGGGAGCTGTTTTTT. It specifies CASSEAGSVTGELFF.

The chain links TRBV29-1 to TRBJ2-1, with D unclear. The CDR3 has 15 amino acids. Germline V lookup: CDR1 SQVTM, CDR2 ANQGSEA. V dropped 5 bases and J dropped 0 bases, with 14 bases sitting between them. CDR3 sequence (DNA): TGCAGCGTTATTCAAGGTCCGAGCTCCTACAATGAGCAGTTCTTC. Protein: CSVIQGPSSYNEQFF.

This clone was picked up a small number of times. The J gene is TRBJ1-5, the V gene TRBV27; D uncertain. The CDR3 has 13 amino acids. Per germline, CDR1 MNHEY and CDR2 SMNVEV (reference sequence). Trimming removed 2 bases at V and 3 bases at J, with 5 bases between. DNA of the CDR3: TGTGCCAGCAGTTTAACCCCCAATCAGCCCCAGCATTTT. Translating gives CASSLTPNQPQHF.

There are a few counts of this clone. The rearrangement joins TRBV11-2 to TRBJ2-7; D possibly corresponds to TRBD2 (5 bases). The germline gives CDR1 SGHAT, CDR2 FQNNGV. The ends were cut back, 1 base at V and 4 bases at J, with 8 bases in the middle. This CDR3 is built from 13 residues. The CDR3 DNA is TGTGCCAGCAGCTTAGGTCTAGCTTACGAGCAGTACTTC. As protein: CASSLGLAYEQYF. Supplemented by reference TRBV11-2 and TRBJ2-7, the full variable domain reads EAGVAQSPRYKIIEKRQSVAFWCNPISGHATLYWYQQILGQGPKLLIQFQNNGVVDDSQLPKDRFSAERLKGVDSTLKIQPAKLEDSAVYLCASSLGLAYEQYFGPGTRLTVT.

The chain employs TRBV5-6 and TRBJ2-5, with 11 nucleotides matching TRBD1. Germline V gene lookup returns CDR1 SGHDT and CDR2 YYEEEE. The CDR3 has 17 residues. Losses at the gene ends were 1 base for V and 1 base for J; bases not matched to a gene: 6. The CDR3 DNA follows: TGTGCCAGCAGCTTGCCGTTGGACAGGGGGCGCCAAGAGACCCAGTACTTC. It yields the protein CASSLPLDRGRQETQYF.

The J gene is TRBJ2-1, the V gene TRBV29-1; 10 nucleotides agree with TRBD2. The CDR3 loop spans 13 amino acids. V lost 4 bases to trimming and J lost 4 bases; unmatched junction nucleotides: 1. Germline lookup yields CDR1 SQVTM and CDR2 ANQGSEA. DNA of the CDR3: TGCAGCGTTGTACTAGCGGGGTACAATGAGCAGTTCTTC. Its protein product is CSVVLAGYNEQFF.

The V call is TRBV28, the J call TRBJ2-7; 10 nucleotides line up with TRBD1. V dropped 2 bases and J dropped 2; count of bases not matched to a gene: 6. Per germline, CDR1 MDHEN and CDR2 SYDVKM. The CDR3 has 16 amino acids. This CDR3 reads CASSLGTGTGAYEQYF. DNA for the CDR3: TGTGCCAGCAGTTTAGGGACCGGGACAGGGGCCTACGAGCAGTACTTC.

This clone has just a few counts. CDR3 bases: TGTGCCTGGAGTGTACTAGGGCAGGGGGCCAGCGGGGAGCTGTTTTTT. The encoded protein is CAWSVLGQGASGELFF. The rearrangement links TRBV30 to TRBJ2-2; 8 nucleotides align to TRBD1. The CDR3 extends over 16 amino acids. CDR1 GTSNPN and CDR2 SVGIG come from the germline V gene (reference sequence). The J segment lost 7 bases and the V segment lost 0 bases, leaving 10 bases of the junction unmatched.

This clone occurred many times. This rearrangement joins TRBV7-6 to TRBJ2-7; the D is unclear. Germline V gene data show CDR1 as SGHVS and CDR2 as FNYEAQ. The CDR3 consists of 14 residues. Between the trimmed V and J ends, which lost 5 bases and 3 bases, there was a span of 14 bases. CDR3: CASSPRRGNYEQYF. The CDR3 DNA reads TGTGCCAGCAGCCCCCGGCGTGGGAACTACGAGCAGTACTTC.

The CDR3 DNA reads as TGTGCCAGCAGCTTAAATCCTGGGACGGGAAACACCGGGGAGCTGTTTTTT. Translated, it gives CASSLNPGTGNTGELFF. The chain couples TRBV7-2 to TRBJ2-2; D possibly uses TRBD1 or TRBD2 (5 bases each). Germline CDR1 is SGHTA and CDR2 is FQGNSA. The CDR3 sequence is 17 residues long. Deletions cut 2 bases from V and 2 bases from J, with 15 bases between.

This clone has a handful of counts. The CDR3 region has the DNA TGTGCCAGCAGCCGACTTAGTGGGGACGAGACCCAGTACTTC. Translating it yields CASSRLSGDETQYF. The chain carries TRBV11-2 and TRBJ2-5; D assignment may be TRBD1 or TRBD2 (5 bases each). The CDR3 extends over 14 amino acids. Trimming cost V 5 bases and J 5 bases, with 15 bases left between them. Germline assignment: CDR1 SGHAT and CDR2 FQNNGV.

The genes are TRBV7-6 and TRBJ2-1; D is perhaps TRBD2 (5 bases). Trimming left V 9 bases short and J 0 bases short, with 15 bases between. There are 15 residues in the CDR3. The germline V gene encodes CDR1 SGHVS and CDR2 FNYEAQ. CDR3 nucleotides: TGTGCCAGTGGGCGGCTAGCCGGCTCCTACAATGAGCAGTTCTTC. This sequence encodes CASGRLAGSYNEQFF.

This clone was seen a handful of times. The V call is TRBV5-1, the J call TRBJ1-2; D is possibly TRBD1 (6 bases). Trimming took off 2 bases at V and 8 bases at J, with 16 bases between the two ends. The CDR3 runs 14 residues. Germline values: CDR1 SGHRS, CDR2 YFSETQ. The CDR3 is CASSFGRGRDGYTF. For the CDR3, the DNA is TGCGCCAGCAGCTTTGGCAGGGGACGGGACGGCTACACCTTC.

This chain uses TRBV7-9 with TRBJ1-4; 9 bases map to TRBD1. Trimming cost V 3 bases and J 9 bases; bases outside gene matches: 11. Germline V gene data show CDR1 as SEHNR and CDR2 as FQNEAQ (reference sequence). CDR3 length: 16 residues. CDR3 sequence (DNA): TGTGCCAGCAGCTTTCACCTAGGGACAGGGAGGAAAAAACTGTTTTTT. Its protein is CASSFHLGTGRKKLFF.

In its sample, this clone was seen a few times. CDR3 nucleotide sequence: TGTGCCAGCAGCCCAGGGGTGAACACTGAAGCTTTCTTT. It codes for CASSPGVNTEAFF. This chain links TRBV5-6 with TRBJ1-1; possibly TRBD1 for D (6 bases). The CDR3 totals 13 residues. Germline V lookup: CDR1 SGHDT, CDR2 YYEEEE. Between the trimmed V and J ends, which lost 4 bases and 0 bases, there was a span of 7 bases.

The rearrangement joins TRBV28 to TRBJ2-1, with a possible D match to TRBD2 (5 bases). The CDR3 has 13 amino acids. Trimming cost V 5 bases and J 16 bases, with 21 bases left between them. The V gene's germline CDR1 is MDHEN and CDR2 SYDVKM. Here the CDR3 reads CASSTRRYGRGFF. Here the CDR3 DNA reads TGTGCCAGCAGTACTAGGCGCTACGGTCGAGGCTTCTTC.